This TCR beta chain was sequenced during a study of cytomegalovirus exposure and HLA in healthy donors. Germline loops: CDR1 MGHRA, CDR2 YSYEKL. This CDR3 is built from 17 residues. Trimming removed 3 bases from V and 1 base from J, with 16 bases in between. PCR used 60 Vbeta primers and 13 Jbeta primers. Assay used: immunoSEQ multiplex PCR; TCRdb lists only in-frame clones, some missing. This sample has about 100,000 clones, with 76% found just once. This sequence originates from a woman aged 45-60 years in good health and CMV-seropositive. Sequencing was performed on PBMCs. The genes are TRBV4-1 and TRBJ1-3, with TRBD1 as a possible D gene (5 bases). The CDR3 region has the DNA TGCGCCAGCAGCCAGGGGCAGGTCCTACCGTCTGGAAACACCATATATTTT. This sequence encodes CASSQGQVLPSGNTIYF.